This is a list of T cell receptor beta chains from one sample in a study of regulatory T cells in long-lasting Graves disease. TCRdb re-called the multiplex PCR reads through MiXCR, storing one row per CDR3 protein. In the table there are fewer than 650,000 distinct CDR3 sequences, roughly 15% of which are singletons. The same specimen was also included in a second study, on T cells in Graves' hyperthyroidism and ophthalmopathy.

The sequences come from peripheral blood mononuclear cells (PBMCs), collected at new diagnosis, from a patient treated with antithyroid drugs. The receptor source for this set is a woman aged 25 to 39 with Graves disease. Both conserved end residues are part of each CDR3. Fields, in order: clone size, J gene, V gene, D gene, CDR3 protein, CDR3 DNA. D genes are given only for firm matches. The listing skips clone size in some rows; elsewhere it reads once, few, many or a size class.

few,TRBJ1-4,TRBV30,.,CAWSPTAGGKLFF,TGTGCCTGGAGCCCCACGGCCGGGGGAAAACTGTTTTTT
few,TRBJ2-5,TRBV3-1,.,CASSQETTGSMGTQYF,TGTGCCAGCAGCCAAGAAACAACAGGGTCGATGGGGACCCAGTACTTC
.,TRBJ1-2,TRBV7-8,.,CASSTGRGDYGYTF,TGTGCCAGCAGCACCGGGAGGGGTGACTATGGCTACACCTTC
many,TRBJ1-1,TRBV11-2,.,CASSPNWGGTEAFF,TGTGCCAGCAGCCCCAACTGGGGGGGAACTGAAGCTTTCTTT
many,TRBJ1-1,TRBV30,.,CAFRGWGTDTEAFF,TGTGCCTTCAGAGGGTGGGGCACGGACACTGAAGCTTTCTTT
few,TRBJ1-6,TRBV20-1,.,CSARESWAANSPLHF,TGCAGTGCTAGAGAGTCCTGGGCAGCCAATTCACCCCTCCACTTT
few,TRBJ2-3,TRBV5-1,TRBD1,CASSFMGQSTDTQYF,TGCGCCAGCAGCTTTATGGGACAGAGCACAGATACGCAGTATTTT
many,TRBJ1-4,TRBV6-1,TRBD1,CASSRQGAREKLFF,TGTGCCAGCTCAAGACAGGGGGCGCGTGAAAAACTGTTTTTT
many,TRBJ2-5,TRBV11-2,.,CASSSLPEGQETQYF,TGTGCCAGCAGCTCCCTTCCTGAGGGCCAAGAGACCCAGTACTTC
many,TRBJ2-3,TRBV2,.,CASSQGSGTDTQYF,TGTGCCAGCAGCCAGGGTTCTGGTACAGATACGCAGTATTTT
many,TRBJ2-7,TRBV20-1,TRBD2,CSASSGRGLREQYF,TGCAGTGCCTCGAGCGGGAGGGGCCTACGCGAGCAGTACTTC
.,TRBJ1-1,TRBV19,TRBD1,CASGSSRGAFF,TGTGCCAGTGGCTCGAGCAGGGGGGCTTTCTTT
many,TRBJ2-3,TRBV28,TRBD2,CASRGSGRPRAQYF,TGTGCCAGCAGGGGTAGCGGGAGACCACGGGCGCAGTATTTT
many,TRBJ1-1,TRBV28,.,CASRLVKGYRRTEAFF,TGTGCCAGCAGACTCGTGAAAGGATATAGAAGGACTGAAGCTTTCTTT
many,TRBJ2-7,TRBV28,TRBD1,CASRPPWDRARDEQYF,TGTGCCAGCAGGCCCCCCTGGGACAGGGCAAGGGACGAGCAGTACTTC
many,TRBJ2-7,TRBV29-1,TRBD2,CSAAPGLAGVEQYF,TGCAGCGCCGCTCCGGGACTAGCGGGAGTCGAGCAGTACTTC
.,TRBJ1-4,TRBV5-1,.,CASSGTNDEKLFF,TGCGCCAGCAGCGGGACCAACGATGAAAAACTGTTTTTT
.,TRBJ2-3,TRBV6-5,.,CASSSPGKINTQYF,TGTGCCAGCAGTTCTCCAGGGAAAATAAATACGCAGTATTTT
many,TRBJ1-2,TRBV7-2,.,CASSSWGGGYGYTF,TGTGCCAGCAGCTCCTGGGGGGGCGGCTATGGCTACACCTTC
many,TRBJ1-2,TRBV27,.,CASRGVLGYGYTF,TGTGCCAGTAGAGGAGTTCTGGGGTATGGCTACACCTTC
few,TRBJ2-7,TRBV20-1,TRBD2,CSARDGGLREGFYYEQYF,TGCAGTGCTAGAGATGGGGGTTTGCGGGAGGGCTTTTACTACGAGCAGTACTTC
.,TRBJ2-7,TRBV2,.,CASSLGRVPSPYEQYF,TGTGCCAGCAGCTTGGGAAGGGTGCCGAGCCCCTACGAGCAGTACTTC